This is a list of T cell receptor beta chains from one sample in a study of T cell responses to AZD1222 COVID-19 vaccine. The repertoire was sequenced with immunoSEQ multiplex PCR; TCRdb's copy has only in-frame clones and lacks some. There are 130,000 or so clones in the sample; about 91% occur only once, and approximately 2% lies in the top ten. This sample comprised peripheral blood, obtained 28 days after the second AZD1222 dose. Source of these receptors: an adult who received the AZD1222 COVID-19 vaccine. Both conserved end residues are part of each CDR3. Each record gives: J gene, V gene, clone size, D gene, CDR3 DNA, CDR3 protein. A D gene is named only where the DNA matches it firmly. The size of a clone is reported for some rows only, either as once, few or many, or as a class for expanded clones.

J: TRBJ2-2
V: TRBV6-1
size: .
D: .
DNA: TGTGCCAGCAGTGAAACTCGTGTGCACACCGGGGAGCTGTTTTTT
CDR3: CASSETRVHTGELFF

J: TRBJ2-1
V: TRBV14
size: .
D: .
DNA: TGTGCCAGCAGCCAAGACCGAGTTACGCGGGCCTTTTCCTACAATGAGCAGTTCTTC
CDR3: CASSQDRVTRAFSYNEQFF

J: TRBJ1-1
V: TRBV5-1
size: .
D: .
DNA: TGCGCCAGCAGCCCTCGGGGAGGGCGAACTGAAGCTTTCTTT
CDR3: CASSPRGGRTEAFF

J: TRBJ1-3
V: TRBV30
size: .
D: .
DNA: TGTGCCTGGATGTCGGGAAACACCATATATTTT
CDR3: CAWMSGNTIYF

J: TRBJ1-3
V: TRBV10-3
size: .
D: .
DNA: TGTGCCATCAGCGAGGGGAAACCCCCCTCTGGAAACACCATATATTTT
CDR3: CAISEGKPPSGNTIYF

J: TRBJ1-2
V: TRBV10-1
size: .
D: .
DNA: TGCGCCAGCAGTGAGTCAGGTGGCTACACCTTC
CDR3: CASSESGGYTF

J: TRBJ2-3
V: TRBV6-5
size: .
D: .
DNA: TGTGCCAGCAGTTTCGCAGGGGAGGTCGCAGATACGCAGTATTTT
CDR3: CASSFAGEVADTQYF

J: TRBJ1-6
V: TRBV3-1/TRBV3-2
size: .
D: .
DNA: TGTGCCAGCAGCCAAGGGTGGAGGGGAGTCGGCCCCCTCCACTTT
CDR3: CASSQGWRGVGPLHF

J: TRBJ2-5
V: TRBV15
size: .
D: .
DNA: TGTGCCACCAGCAGAGAGGGGGCCGGGGAGACCCAGTACTTC
CDR3: CATSREGAGETQYF

J: TRBJ1-2
V: TRBV6-4
size: .
D: .
DNA: TGTGCCAACCACCAGGGGTCCGCAAACTATGGCTACACCTTC
CDR3: CANHQGSANYGYTF

J: TRBJ1-2
V: TRBV19
size: .
D: TRBD1
DNA: TGTGCGCCCGGGACAGTAACTTATAGGGGCTACACCTTC
CDR3: CAPGTVTYRGYTF

J: TRBJ2-1
V: TRBV12-5
size: .
D: TRBD1
DNA: TGTGCTAGTGGTTGGGGGACAGGGTTGGGTAAGCAGTTCTTC
CDR3: CASGWGTGLGKQFF

J: TRBJ1-1
V: TRBV29-1
size: .
D: .
DNA: TGCAGCGTTGATGGGGCCACTGAAGCTTTCTTT
CDR3: CSVDGATEAFF

J: TRBJ2-2
V: TRBV7-2
size: once
D: .
DNA: TGTGCCAGCAGCACCCTAGGGTCTTCGAGGGGGACCGGGGAGCTGTTTTTT
CDR3: CASSTLGSSRGTGELFF

J: TRBJ1-2
V: TRBV5-1
size: .
D: TRBD1
DNA: TGCGCCAGCAGCTCTGGACAGGGCTGGGGAGTACACTATGGCTACACCTTC
CDR3: CASSSGQGWGVHYGYTF

J: TRBJ2-3
V: TRBV7-3
size: .
D: .
DNA: TGTGCCAGCAGCTTTTCTAGCACAGATACGCAGTATTTT
CDR3: CASSFSSTDTQYF